These 4 T cell receptor beta chains were sequenced from one sample in a study of beta chain features in type 1 diabetes. Sequencing targeted expressed TCRB transcripts, as all isolated RNA had been reverse transcribed. Generated by immunoSEQ multiplex PCR, the TCRdb table keeps only in-frame clones and is missing some. In the table there are fewer than 30,000 clones, approximately 74% of which are singletons. Sequenced: Tregs from blood. The receptors were gathered from a middle-aged woman in good health.

The chain uses TRBV18 and TRBJ2-3; 8 nucleotides match TRBD2. With V trimmed by 0 bases and J by 2 bases, 7 bases remained unmatched. CDR3 size: 17 residues. In germline, CDR1 is KGHSH, CDR2 LQKENI. The CDR3 region has the DNA TGTGCCAGCTCACCACCGACGGGGGGGCTGTACACAGATACGCAGTATTTT. It translates to CASSPPTGGLYTDTQYF. Supplemented by reference TRBV18 and TRBJ2-3, the full variable domain reads NAGVMQNPRHLVRRRGQEARLRCSPMKGHSHVYWYRQLPEEGLKFMVYLQKENIIDESGMPKERFSAEFPKEGPSILRIQQVVRGDSAAYFCASSPPTGGLYTDTQYFGPGTRLTVL.

The chain links TRBV5-4 to TRBJ1-1; 9 bases align to TRBD1. This CDR3 spans 14 amino acids. Germline lookup yields CDR1 SGHNT and CDR2 YYREEE (reference sequence). Trimming cost V 4 bases and J 2 bases; bases outside gene matches: 3. The CDR3 loop is CASSRGQGNTEAFF. The CDR3 region has the DNA TGTGCCAGCAGCAGGGGACAGGGCAACACTGAAGCTTTCTTT.

The chain recombines TRBV25-1 with TRBJ2-5, with 12 positions matching TRBD2. V shed 5 bases, J shed 4 bases, and the junction held 2 bases outside the gene matches. Germline V gene lookup returns CDR1 MGHDK and CDR2 SYGVNS. The CDR3 runs 14 residues. CDR3 loop: CASSILAGGETQYF. The CDR3 nucleotides are TGTGCCAGCAGTATACTAGCGGGGGGAGAGACCCAGTACTTC.

This clone occurred a few times. As DNA, the CDR3 is TGTGCCAGCAGTTTATATGACAGGGGGTACGAGCAGTACTTC. This sequence encodes CASSLYDRGYEQYF. The chain has TRBV27 and TRBJ2-7, with 9 bases identical to TRBD1. The CDR3 extends over 14 amino acids. J lost 4 bases, V lost 1 base, and 2 bases had no gene match. Germline CDR1 reads MNHEY; CDR2 reads SMNVEV (reference sequence).